This TCR beta chain was retrieved from a study of T cells in Graves' hyperthyroidism and ophthalmopathy (dated by TCRdb to the late 2010s). Regarding the research as a whole: Peripheral blood samples were taken at initial diagnosis, before any treatment was given. In addition, the study compared T-cell repertoires in thyroid tissue and in blood from several Graves' hyperthyroidism patients. TCR V-J signatures able to tell the groups apart were searched for in a discovery cohort of 90 to 100 patients, of whom under 45 had Graves' ophthalmopathy and 57 had stable Graves' hyperthyroidism. An independent validation cohort of 18 to 20 hyperthyroidism patients and some 15 patients who later progressed to ophthalmopathy tested prospective prediction of ophthalmopathy. Following sampling, methimazole starting at 30 mg daily was given to hyperthyroidism patients, and high-dose intravenous methylprednisolone was given to ophthalmopathy patients. The 95 to 100 discovery patients were randomly divided into training and test sets at a 7:3 ratio. The paper reports TCR Vbeta CDR3 sequencing of 135 peripheral blood samples: under 45 ophthalmopathy, 70 to 85 hyperthyroidism and around 17 progressor patients. Study-wide findings and limitations: Most expanded thyroid clonotypes (frequency above 0.001) were also found in blood, which suggests that blood repertoires may mirror thyroid immune responses. In validation, the model predicted progression to ophthalmopathy with approximately 71% sensitivity and approximately 74% specificity, a median of 6.5 months before onset. A 13 V-J signature model separated ophthalmopathy from stable hyperthyroidism, with just over 85% sensitivity and roughly 81% specificity in cross-validation and 80%/75% in testing. No statistical method was used to set the sample size in advance, and investigators knew the group allocation.

Stable Graves' hyperthyroidism was defined as the absence of progression to ophthalmopathy over 18 months of follow-up. Hyperthyroidism patients were aged 18 to 65 years and newly diagnosed, with disease duration of less than 2 months. Exclusion was applied to patients with uncontrolled infections, other autoimmune diseases, pregnancy or lactation. Diagnoses relied on clinical symptoms, serum thyroxine and TRAb, thyroid ultrasound and orbital computed tomography. Ficoll-Paque density gradient centrifugation was used to isolate PBMCs from around 9.1 ml of fresh peripheral blood. Total RNA was extracted with Trizol reagent, and quality was checked on an Agilent 2100 Bioanalyzer. Amplification of TCR beta CDR3 regions was carried out from RNA transcripts. For the first round of RT-PCR on the TCR CDR3, the HTBI primer set was used together with the Qiagen OneStep RT-PCR kit. The libraries were constructed in a second round of multiplex PCR and then size-selected and purified. Libraries were sequenced paired-end with 100 bp reads on an Illumina HiSeq2000. Per the source publication's procedure: SOAPnuke was used to process the raw data, with reads discarded if the reads contained adapters or uncalled bases, had a mean Phred below 15, or lacked an exact constant-primer or identifier match. COPE v1.2.5 was used to merge the high-quality paired reads, and each unique nucleotide sequence was defined as a clonotype. MiTCR v1.1 was used to align the clonotypes against IMGT TRBV, TRBD and TRBJ reference segments. Only V-J combinations with frequency above 0.0001, covering roughly 99% of repertoires, were analysed. A TCS score was defined as the ratio of F50 (clonal expansion) to E x V (chaos), with BLOSUM62-based TCRdist applied between CDR3 peptides within each V-J. Welch's t-statistics and random forest reduced roughly 540 V-J features to about 13, which were used in a naive Bayes classifier (R e1071). TCRdb ran its own pipeline on the public reads, namely fastp trimming at Q25 and MiXCR clone calling, and kept in-frame beta chains. Identical CDR3 proteins give one entry, which carries the most common genes and DNA. V and J calls and clone size were set by TCRdb, not the authors. The table for this sample lists around 420,000 distinct CDR3 sequences; roughly an eighth of them were counted only once. The ten largest make up 5.3% of the sample.

The germline V gene (reference sequence) specifies DFQATT as CDR1 and SNEGSKA as CDR2. The CDR3 sequence holds 12 residues, the cysteine and phenylalanine included. Solely the CDR3 DNA is kept, with 36 bases framed from the first base. Ends trimmed: V by 4 bases, J by 8 bases; bases unmatched to a gene: 5. The table lists this clonotype with many counts. What antigen it recognizes has not been identified. It has no much larger one-base neighbor in the sample; base qualities were not kept. This clonotype originated in a woman younger than 30 with Graves' hyperthyroidism. The chain is made from TRBV20-1 and TRBJ1-2; 9 nucleotides in the junction match TRBD1. Sequenced input: blood. The sequenced DNA: TGCAGTGCTATGACAGGGGGGAAAGGCTACACCTTC. Its protein product is CSAMTGGKGYTF.